The 6 T cell receptor beta chains presented below share a single source sample, sequenced in a study of T cells after yellow fever vaccination. TCRdb reanalysed the 5' RACE reads using MiXCR and keeps one entry per CDR3 protein. The sample yields 150,000 to 200,000 distinct CDR3 sequences, roughly 11% seen once. The specimen was CD8+ T cells sorted from PBMCs, collected 15 days after the yellow fever booster vaccination. The receptor set was obtained from a man aged 18 to 29 who received the YFV17D yellow fever vaccine.

The CDR3 nucleotides read TGCAGCGCCCCGACAGATACGCAGTATTTT. Protein sequence: CSAPTDTQYF. The V call is TRBV29-1, the J call TRBJ2-3; D remains unclear. V lost 7 bases and J lost 3, with 5 bases in between. This CDR3 contains 10 residues. In germline, CDR1 is SQVTM, CDR2 ANQGSEA.

V is TRBV27 and J is TRBJ2-2, with 7 bases identical to TRBD1. Germline CDR1 MNHEY, CDR2 SMNVEV (reference sequence). The CDR3 length is 17 residues. V was pared by 2 bases and J by 1 base, with 7 bases of the junction left unmatched. CDR3 bases: TGTGCCAGCAGTTTAACCCCGGGACAGAAGAACACCGGGGAGCTGTTTTTT. It codes for CASSLTPGQKNTGELFF.

This clonotype was seen a handful of times. The J gene is TRBJ1-5, the V gene TRBV4-1, with D possibly being TRBD1 (6 bases). The CDR3 has 15 amino acids. V gave up 2 bases and J gave up 1 base, with 9 bases separating them. Germline CDR1 is MGHRA and CDR2 is YSYEKL. The CDR3 region has the DNA TGCGCCAGCAGCCAAACCGGGACAAGCAATCAGCCCCAGCATTTT. The encoded protein is CASSQTGTSNQPQHF.

This clonotype showed up just a few times. This chain joins TRBV7-9 and TRBJ2-7; TRBD1 matches 7 bases. Germline V gene data show CDR1 as SEHNR and CDR2 as FQNEAQ (reference sequence). There are 13 residues in the CDR3. The trim removed 5 bases at V and 1 base at J, leaving 2 bases unmatched. CDR3 bases: TGTGCCAGCAGCGGACAGGAGTCCTACGAGCAGTACGTC. Its translation is CASSGQESYEQYV.

The chain links TRBV6-1 to TRBJ2-7; 7 bases fit TRBD1. V lost 3 bases and J lost 4; bases outside the gene matches: 9. This CDR3 is 15 amino acids long. Germline assignment: CDR1 MNHNS and CDR2 SASEGT. In DNA, the CDR3 is TGTGCCAGCAGTGATAAAGGAGACAGGGAGTACGAGCAGTACGTC. It specifies CASSDKGDREYEQYV.

The genes are TRBV13 and TRBJ2-4, with 7 bases aligning to TRBD1. The CDR3 runs 13 residues. The germline CDR1 and CDR2 sequences are PRHDT and FYEKMQ (reference sequence). The V gene end was trimmed by 5 bases and the J gene end by 7 bases; junction bases not matched to a gene: 5. CDR3 protein: CASSRDSSNIQYF. The CDR3 nucleotides are TGTGCCAGCAGCCGGGACAGCTCCAACATTCAGTACTTC.